This passage covers 32 T cell receptor beta chains from one sample sequenced in a study of tissue T cells after allogeneic stem cell transplantation (dated by TCRdb to between 2021 and 2023). The library relied on the immunoSEQ multiplex PCR assay. TCRdb mirrors the immuneACCESS table, restricted to in-frame sequences. Some clones are absent from its copies; in checked studies, under half trace to an unresolved V gene, and the reason for the others is unknown. Across this sample there are several thousand clones, with roughly three fifths seen only once. The top ten hold 20% to 25% of the sample. The time point label corresponds to: human tissue collected at research (rapid) autopsy. The sample in question was tissue from the jejunum, obtained at autopsy. These receptors all come from a male donor older than 55 with lung cancer.

The chain combines TRBV28 with TRBJ2-3; D is possibly TRBD1 (5 bases). V lost 5 bases to trimming and J lost 1 base, with 16 bases between them. CDR1 is MDHEN, CDR2 SYDVKM, per germline. The CDR3 consists of 16 residues. This CDR3 is CASSLPGGRGTDTQYF. In DNA, the CDR3 is TGTGCCAGCAGTCTACCCGGTGGCAGGGGCACAGATACGCAGTATTTT. Full variable domain (rest looked up from reference TRBV28 and TRBJ2-3): DVKVTQSSRYLVKRTGEKVFLECVQDMDHENMFWYRQDPGLGLRLIYFSYDVKMKEKGDIPEGYSVSREKKERFSLILESASTNQTSMYLCASSLPGGRGTDTQYFGPGTRLTVL.

This clone turned up a few times. V usage is TRBV5-5 and J usage is TRBJ1-5, with D unclear. Germline V CDR1 and CDR2: SGHKS, YYEKEE (reference sequence). The V end lost 4 bases, the J end lost 0 bases, and 8 bases lay between the germline ends. CDR3 size: 14 residues. The CDR3 loop is CASSATISNQPQHF. The CDR3 nucleotides are TGTGCCAGCAGCGCGACTATTAGCAATCAGCCCCAGCATTTT.

The J gene is TRBJ2-4, the V gene TRBV2; D is ambiguous. This CDR3 has 14 amino acids. Trimming cost V 1 base and J 0 bases, with 4 bases left between them. Germline loops: CDR1 SNHLY, CDR2 FYNNEI. CDR3 DNA: TGTGCCAGCAGTGAAGATTTAGCCAAAAACATTCAGTACTTC. This sequence encodes CASSEDLAKNIQYF.

V gene TRBV10-3 combines with J gene TRBJ2-5; possibly TRBD1 for D (5 bases). Trimming removed 2 bases at V and 5 bases at J, with 12 bases between. CDR1 and CDR2 from the germline V gene are ENHRY and SYGVKD. The CDR3 extends over 14 amino acids. CDR3 loop: CAISEDRGRETQYF. Here the CDR3 DNA reads TGTGCCATCAGTGAGGATAGGGGCCGGGAGACCCAGTACTTC.

A note on this clone: Other nucleotide sequences from this sample produce the same CDR3. This chain links TRBV7-9 with TRBJ2-1; D may be TRBD2 (5 bases). Germline V CDR1 and CDR2: SEHNR, FQNEAQ (reference sequence). The CDR3 has 12 amino acids. Trimming stripped 4 bases from V and 6 bases from J, with 7 bases between. CDR3 sequence reads: CASSWSGNEQFF. CDR3 nucleotide sequence: TGTGCCAGCAGCTGGAGCGGCAATGAGCAGTTCTTC.

The chain is built from TRBV5-8 and TRBJ2-3; perhaps TRBD2 as D (5 bases). The CDR3 consists of 14 residues. Germline CDR1 is SGHTS and CDR2 is YDEGEE. The V end was cut by 4 bases, the J end by 4 bases, with 13 bases between. For the CDR3, the DNA is TGTGCCAGCAGCACGTCTAGCATTTCAGATACGCAGTATTTT. This translates into CASSTSSISDTQYF.

The chain recombines TRBV5-1 with TRBJ2-2, with 7 bases identical to TRBD1. V dropped 5 bases and J dropped 4; count of bases not matched to a gene: 5. CDR3 size: 14 residues. From germline, CDR1 is SGHRS and CDR2 YFSETQ. The CDR3 sequence is CASRWGQSTGELFF. The CDR3 nucleotides are TGCGCCAGCAGGTGGGGACAGTCCACCGGGGAGCTGTTTTTT. The complete variable domain, with remaining parts taken from reference TRBV5-1 and TRBJ2-2, reads KAGVTQTPRYLIKTRGQQVTLSCSPISGHRSVSWYQQTPGQGLQFLFEYFSETQRNKGNFPGRFSGRQFSNSRSEMNVSTLELGDSALYLCASRWGQSTGELFFGEGSRLTVL.

This chain connects TRBV18 to TRBJ1-5; a weak D match, TRBD1 (5 bases). This CDR3 region has 16 residues. Trimming removed 3 bases at V and 0 bases at J, with 12 bases between. CDR1 is KGHSH and CDR2 is LQKENI in the germline V gene. The CDR3 DNA follows: TGTGCCAGCTCACCCACACAGACAGATAGCAATCAGCCCCAGCATTTT. As protein: CASSPTQTDSNQPQHF.

The chain recombines TRBV28 with TRBJ2-3, with 12 bases identical to TRBD1. This CDR3 is built from 16 residues. V lost 5 bases, J lost 2 bases, and 5 bases stayed unmatched. The germline V gene has CDR1 MDHEN and CDR2 SYDVKM. The CDR3 loop is CASSRGQGAVTDTQYF. Written as DNA, the CDR3 is TGTGCCAGCAGTCGGGGACAGGGGGCAGTCACAGATACGCAGTATTTT.

This clone was observed a single time. This chain links TRBV7-2 with TRBJ2-1, with TRBD1 matching 9 bases. Trimming cost V 1 base and J 6 bases; bases outside gene matches: 4. Germline V CDR1 and CDR2: SGHTA, FQGNSA. The length of the CDR3 is 15 residues. Here the CDR3 DNA reads TGTGCCAGCAGCTTAGACAGGGGGCTGTTCAATGAGCAGTTCTTC. It codes for CASSLDRGLFNEQFF.

This clone was recorded a few times. The chain combines TRBV6-2 or TRBV6-3 with TRBJ2-7; D uncertain. CDR1 and CDR2 (germline): MNHEY, SVGEGT. The CDR3 spans 13 residues. With 6 bases removed from V and 5 bases from J, the gap between germline ends came to 14 bases. The CDR3 reads CASSSGKLHEQYF. CDR3 sequence (DNA): TGTGCCAGCAGCTCAGGCAAACTACACGAGCAGTACTTC.

This sequence joins TRBV12-3 or TRBV12-4 and TRBJ1-5; tentatively, D is TRBD1 (6 bases). This CDR3 has 13 residues. Deletions cut 6 bases from V and 3 bases from J, with 9 bases between. The CDR3 nucleotides are TGTGCCAGCAGCCGGACAGACAATCAGCCCCAGCATTTT. Translated: CASSRTDNQPQHF.

CDR3 sequence reads: CASSPTGALEETQYF. Written as DNA, the CDR3 is TGTGCCAGCAGTCCAACAGGGGCGCTGGAAGAGACCCAGTACTTC. This chain links TRBV6-5 with TRBJ2-5; 7 bases map to TRBD1. Germline V lookup: CDR1 MNHEY, CDR2 SVGAGI. The length of the CDR3 is 15 residues. V lost 5 bases to trimming and J lost 3 bases; unmatched junction nucleotides: 9.

The chain uses TRBV5-8 and TRBJ1-5; D is ambiguous. Deletions cut 0 bases from V and 4 bases from J, with 8 bases between. Germline-derived CDR1 and CDR2 are SGHTS and YDEGEE. The CDR3 is made up of 14 amino acids. CDR3 bases: TGTGCCAGCAGCTTGGGCCTAGGGAATCAGCCCCAGCATTTT. Its protein product is CASSLGLGNQPQHF.

The chain is built from TRBV6-2 or TRBV6-3 and TRBJ1-2; no definite D call. Per germline, CDR1 MNHEY and CDR2 SVGEGT. Trimming pared 3 bases from V and 7 bases from J, leaving 15 bases between. This CDR3 has 14 residues. The CDR3 nucleotides are TGTGCCAGCAGTTATTTCGGGCCAAACACTGGCTACACCTTC. It specifies CASSYFGPNTGYTF.

The J gene is TRBJ1-6, the V gene TRBV3-1 (or the pseudogene TRBV3-2); D gene ambiguous. Germline lookup yields CDR1 LGHDT and CDR2 YNNKEL (reference sequence). V gave up 1 base and J gave up 5 bases, with 6 bases separating them. CDR3 length: 14 residues. The CDR3: CASSQGQNNSPLHF. In DNA form, the CDR3 reads TGTGCCAGCAGCCAAGGGCAGAATAATTCACCCCTCCACTTT.

This clone is deemed medium-sized. The gene calls are TRBV4-1 and TRBJ2-7; possibly TRBD1 for D (6 bases). Trimming pared 1 base from V and 5 bases from J, leaving 9 bases between. CDR3 length equals 13 residues. Germline V gives CDR1 MGHRA, CDR2 YSYEKL. The CDR3 loop is CASSQAAGDEQYF. CDR3 in DNA: TGCGCCAGCAGCCAAGCGGCAGGGGACGAGCAGTACTTC.

This clone is labeled as medium-sized. The gene calls are TRBV27 and TRBJ1-1; D not resolved. CDR1 and CDR2 (germline): MNHEY, SMNVEV (reference sequence). Trimming pared 4 bases from V and 4 bases from J, leaving 13 bases between. This CDR3 is 14 amino acids long. CDR3 in DNA: TGTGCCAGCAGTTCCCGACCTATGGGCACTGAAGCTTTCTTT. Encoded protein: CASSSRPMGTEAFF.

This clone was seen more than once but under ten times. This chain uses TRBV30 with TRBJ2-7; the D gene could be TRBD1 or TRBD2 (5 bases each). The CDR3 has 14 amino acids. Germline CDR1 is GTSNPN and CDR2 is SVGIG (reference sequence). V was trimmed by 2 bases and J by 7 bases, leaving 18 bases between them. The CDR3 region is CAWSIDSGLKEQYF. For the CDR3, the DNA is TGTGCCTGGAGTATTGACAGCGGTCTGAAGGAGCAGTACTTC.

As regards this clone: Since a much larger clone is just one base distant, this may be a read error. The same CDR3 can be traced to other DNA sequences in this sample. The chain uses TRBV20-1 and TRBJ2-7; tentatively, D is TRBD1 (6 bases). The germline V and J ends were trimmed by 8 bases and 4 bases, with 12 bases remaining between them. The CDR3 spans 11 residues. Germline loops: CDR1 DFQATT, CDR2 SNEGSKA (reference sequence). The CDR3 here is CSMTGNYEQYF. CDR3 sequence (DNA): TGCAGTATGACAGGAAATTACGAGCAGTACTTC.

The CDR3: CASSINRGRGYTF. The CDR3 DNA reads as TGTGCCAGCAGTATCAACAGGGGTCGTGGCTACACCTTC. V and J are TRBV6-5 and TRBJ1-2, with 7 positions matching TRBD1. This CDR3 has 13 amino acids. Germline CDR1 MNHEY, CDR2 SVGAGI. The junction had 7 bases not matched to a gene; V was cut back by 5 bases and J by 7 bases.

The chain uses TRBV7-2 and TRBJ1-4; no definite D call. V shed 5 bases and J shed 4 bases, with 14 bases lying between them. The CDR3 totals 15 residues. Germline V gives CDR1 SGHTA, CDR2 FQGNSA. Here the CDR3 reads CASSLTPSGNEKLFF. Here the CDR3 DNA reads TGTGCCAGCAGCCTAACGCCGTCTGGTAATGAAAAACTGTTTTTT.

The V call is TRBV6-5, the J call TRBJ2-1, with no clear D. Germline values: CDR1 MNHEY, CDR2 SVGAGI. The CDR3 is 10 residues long. With 6 bases removed from V and 9 bases from J, the gap between germline ends came to 6 bases. CDR3 DNA sequence: TGTGCCAGCAGCGATTGTGAGCAGTTCTTC. It specifies CASSDCEQFF.

This clone is medium-sized in the sample. The V and J genes are TRBV7-8 and TRBJ2-5; no definite D call. This CDR3 is built from 16 residues. Trimming stripped 0 bases from V and 5 bases from J, with 16 bases between. Germline V gene lookup returns CDR1 SGHVS and CDR2 FQNEAQ. The CDR3 loop reads CASSLAQEISSETQYF. In nucleotides, the CDR3 is TGTGCCAGCAGCTTAGCGCAGGAAATCTCGTCGGAGACCCAGTACTTC.

The chain joins TRBV18 to TRBJ1-1; weak D call: TRBD1 (6 bases). The CDR3 loop spans 13 amino acids. CDR1 KGHSH and CDR2 LQKENI come from the germline V gene. V lost 6 bases, J lost 4 bases, and 12 bases lay in between. CDR3 DNA: TGTGCCAGCTCCCCAAAGGGGGTCACTGAAGCTTTCTTT. Amino acids: CASSPKGVTEAFF.

The genes are TRBV11-2 and TRBJ2-7; 10 bases map to TRBD2. Trimming took 10 bases from V and 6 from J; bases not matched to a gene: 9. Germline V gives CDR1 SGHAT, CDR2 FQNNGV. This CDR3 has 13 residues. CDR3 sequence reads: CATRTSGMVEQYF. The CDR3 coding sequence is TGTGCCACCCGGACTAGCGGAATGGTCGAGCAGTACTTC.

V is TRBV15 and J is TRBJ2-3; no clear D. Germline CDR1 is LNHNV and CDR2 is YYDKDF (reference sequence). The CDR3 runs to 16 residues. V dropped 5 bases and J dropped 1 base, with 16 bases sitting between them. CDR3 loop: CATSAFSGGGTDTQYF. CDR3 DNA sequence: TGTGCCACCAGCGCCTTTTCGGGCGGTGGCACAGATACGCAGTATTTT.

This chain links TRBV7-8 with TRBJ1-2, with a weak D call TRBD1 (6 bases). The CDR3 loop spans 12 amino acids. The germline gives CDR1 SGHVS, CDR2 FQNEAQ. With 1 base removed from V and 7 bases from J, the gap between germline ends came to 7 bases. CDR3 amino acids: CASSLGDIGYTF. The CDR3 DNA is TGTGCCAGCAGCTTAGGGGACATTGGCTACACCTTC. The full variable domain, completed using reference TRBV7-8 and TRBJ1-2, is GAGVSQSPRYKVAKRGQDVALRCDPISGHVSLFWYQQALGQGPEFLTYFQNEAQLDKSGLPSDRFFAERPEGSVSTLKIQRTQQEDSAVYLCASSLGDIGYTFGSGTRLTVV.

This chain joins TRBV19 and TRBJ1-5; D is perhaps TRBD1 (5 bases). V gave up 5 bases and J gave up 1 base, with 15 bases separating them. The germline V gene has CDR1 LNHDA and CDR2 SQIVND (reference sequence). The CDR3 has 16 amino acids. CDR3 in amino acids: CASSPHGARSNQPQHF. The CDR3 nucleotides read TGTGCCAGTAGTCCTCACGGGGCGCGGAGCAATCAGCCCCAGCATTTT.

This rearrangement joins TRBV5-5 to TRBJ2-1; maybe TRBD2 (5 bases). Trimming took off 3 bases at V and 8 bases at J, with 15 bases between the two ends. CDR1 SGHKS and CDR2 YYEKEE come from the germline V gene (reference sequence). The length of the CDR3 is 14 residues. The CDR3 here is CASSSGPSRDEQFF. The CDR3 bases are TGTGCCAGCAGCTCTGGCCCATCGCGGGATGAGCAGTTCTTC.

This clone was found a few times. This chain uses TRBV30 with TRBJ2-3; D not resolved. Trimming cost V 0 bases and J 0 bases, with 7 bases left between them. Germline values: CDR1 GTSNPN, CDR2 SVGIG (reference sequence). The CDR3 totals 14 residues. CDR3 protein: CAWSVYSSTDTQYF. CDR3 sequence (DNA): TGTGCCTGGAGTGTGTACAGTAGCACAGATACGCAGTATTTT.

The CDR3 bases are TGTGCCAGTAGGTGGAGGGACGGCACAGATACGCAGTATTTT. Protein product: CASRWRDGTDTQYF. The chain combines TRBV7-9 with TRBJ2-3; D may be TRBD2 (6 bases). CDR3 length equals 14 residues. V was cut by 9 bases and J by 1 base, with 14 bases left in between. CDR1 and CDR2 (germline): SEHNR, FQNEAQ (reference sequence).